The T cell receptor beta chain described here comes from a study of T cell responses to AZD1222 COVID-19 vaccine. The length of the CDR3 is 14 residues. In germline, CDR1 is LNHDA, CDR2 SQIVND (reference sequence). Trimming shortened V by 6 bases and J by 5 bases, and 16 bases separated the two germline ends. Data came from immunoSEQ multiplex PCR; TCRdb stores just in-frame clones and leaves some out. The sample records about 72,000 clones, about 88% being singletons. The V and J genes are TRBV19 and TRBJ1-2; D perhaps matches TRBD1 (6 bases). The clonotype originates from an adult who received the AZD1222 COVID-19 vaccine. Sequences were derived from peripheral blood, sampled 28 days after the second AZD1222 dose. CDR3 protein: CASRSTGTFYGYTF. DNA for the CDR3: TGTGCCAGTAGATCAACCGGGACATTTTATGGCTACACCTTC.